This record looks at one TCR beta chain sequence and its context. Original data processing: Estimated nucleated cell counts came from reference gene primer amplification. Profiling relied on immunoSEQ multiplex PCR, and the TCRdb table lists in-frame clones only, not all of them. The V and J calls and the clone size are those of that table, but D and trimming were determined from the DNA. The sample records 150,000 to 200,000 clones, around nine tenths being singletons. This sample was included in a study of blood T cell repertoires in COVID-19. Study information: The United States, Italy and Spain provided the acute and convalescent COVID-19 samples. T cells, B-cell-depleted T cells, or PBMCs supplied cDNA or gDNA.

This receptor was obtained from a human donor in a cohort sampled during active COVID-19. The sample was peripheral blood.

CDR3 protein: CASSLVGGQPQHF. The CDR3, as DNA: TGTGCCAGCAGTCTAGTAGGGGGCCAGCCCCAGCATTTT. The chain is built from TRBV6-2 or TRBV6-3 and TRBJ1-5; TRBD1 matches at 7 bases. The V segment lost 5 bases and the J segment 7 bases; nucleotides outside the gene matches: 5. Germline V CDR1 and CDR2: MNHEY, SVGEGT. This CDR3 region has 13 residues.